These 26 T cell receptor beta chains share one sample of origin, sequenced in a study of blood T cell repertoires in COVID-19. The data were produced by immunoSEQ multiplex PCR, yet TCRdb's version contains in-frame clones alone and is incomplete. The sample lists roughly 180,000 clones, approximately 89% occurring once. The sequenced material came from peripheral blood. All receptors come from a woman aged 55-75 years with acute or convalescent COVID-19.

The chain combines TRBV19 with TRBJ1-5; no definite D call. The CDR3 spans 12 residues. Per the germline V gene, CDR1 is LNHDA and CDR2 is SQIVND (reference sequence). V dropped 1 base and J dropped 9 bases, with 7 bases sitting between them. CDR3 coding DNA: TGTGCCAGTAGTATAGCCGGTCGGCCCCAGCATTTT. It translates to CASSIAGRPQHF.

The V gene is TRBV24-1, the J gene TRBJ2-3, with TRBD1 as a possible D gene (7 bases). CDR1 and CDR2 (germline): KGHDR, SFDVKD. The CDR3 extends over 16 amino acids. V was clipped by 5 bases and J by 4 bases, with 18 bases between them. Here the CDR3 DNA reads TGTGCCACCAGTGGATTTCAGGGGGGAAGCGCAGATACGCAGTATTTT. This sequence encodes CATSGFQGGSADTQYF.

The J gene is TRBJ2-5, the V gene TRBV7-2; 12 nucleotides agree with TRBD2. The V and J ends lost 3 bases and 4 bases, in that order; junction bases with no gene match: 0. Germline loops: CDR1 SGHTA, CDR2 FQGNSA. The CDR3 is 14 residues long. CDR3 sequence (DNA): TGTGCCAGCAGCTTGGGACTAGCGGGAGAGACCCAGTACTTC. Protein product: CASSLGLAGETQYF.

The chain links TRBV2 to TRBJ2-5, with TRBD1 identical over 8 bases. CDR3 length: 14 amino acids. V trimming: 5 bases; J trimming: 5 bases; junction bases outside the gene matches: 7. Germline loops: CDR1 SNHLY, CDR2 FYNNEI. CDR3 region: CASSPGQGRETQYF. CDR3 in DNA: TGTGCCAGCAGTCCCGGACAGGGTCGGGAGACCCAGTACTTC.

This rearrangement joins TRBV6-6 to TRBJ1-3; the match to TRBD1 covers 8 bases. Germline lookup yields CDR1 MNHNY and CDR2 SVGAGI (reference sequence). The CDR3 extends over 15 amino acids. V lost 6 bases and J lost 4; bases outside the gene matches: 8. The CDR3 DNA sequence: TGTGCCAGCAGGATGCAGGGGGCAACGGGAAACACCATATATTTT. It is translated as CASRMQGATGNTIYF.

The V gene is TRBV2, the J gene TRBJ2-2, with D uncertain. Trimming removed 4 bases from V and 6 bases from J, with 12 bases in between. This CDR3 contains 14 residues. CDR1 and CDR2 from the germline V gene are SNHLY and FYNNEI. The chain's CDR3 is CASSGGPYPGELFF. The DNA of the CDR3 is TGTGCCAGCAGTGGTGGGCCCTACCCCGGGGAGCTGTTTTTT.

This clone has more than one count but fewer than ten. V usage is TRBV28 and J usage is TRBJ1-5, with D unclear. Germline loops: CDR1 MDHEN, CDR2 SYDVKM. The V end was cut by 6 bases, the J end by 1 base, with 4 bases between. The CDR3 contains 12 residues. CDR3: CASRESNQPQHF. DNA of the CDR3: TGTGCCAGCAGGGAGAGCAATCAGCCCCAGCATTTT.

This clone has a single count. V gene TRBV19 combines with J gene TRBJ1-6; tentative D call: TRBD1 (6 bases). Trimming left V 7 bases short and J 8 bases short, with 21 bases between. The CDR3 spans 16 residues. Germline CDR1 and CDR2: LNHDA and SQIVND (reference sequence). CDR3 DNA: TGTGCCAGTAAAACGACAGGTATTGGGCTGCATTCACCCCTCCACTTT. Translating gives CASKTTGIGLHSPLHF.

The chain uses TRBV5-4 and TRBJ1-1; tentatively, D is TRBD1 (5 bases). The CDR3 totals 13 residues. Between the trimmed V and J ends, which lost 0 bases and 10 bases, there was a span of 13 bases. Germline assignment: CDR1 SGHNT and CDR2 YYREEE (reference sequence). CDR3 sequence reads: CASSLDQGSVAFF. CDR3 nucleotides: TGTGCCAGCAGCTTGGATCAGGGTAGTGTAGCTTTCTTT.

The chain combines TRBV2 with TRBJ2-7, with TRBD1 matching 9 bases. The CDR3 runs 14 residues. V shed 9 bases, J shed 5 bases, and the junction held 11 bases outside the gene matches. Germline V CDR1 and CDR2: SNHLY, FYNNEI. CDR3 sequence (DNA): TGTGCCAGTAGAACCGGGACAGGGTCCCACGAGCAGTACTTC. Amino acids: CASRTGTGSHEQYF.

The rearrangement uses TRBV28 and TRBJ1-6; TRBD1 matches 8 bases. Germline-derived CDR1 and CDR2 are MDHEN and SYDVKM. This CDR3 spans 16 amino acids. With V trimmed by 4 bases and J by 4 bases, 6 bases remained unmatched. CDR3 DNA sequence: TGTGCCAGCAGTTCAGAGACAGGGGTATATAATTCACCCCTCCACTTT. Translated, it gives CASSSETGVYNSPLHF.

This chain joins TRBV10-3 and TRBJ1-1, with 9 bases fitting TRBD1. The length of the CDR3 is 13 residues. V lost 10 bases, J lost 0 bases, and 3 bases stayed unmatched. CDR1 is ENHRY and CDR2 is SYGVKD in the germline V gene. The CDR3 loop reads CATRQGVNTEAFF. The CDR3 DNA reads TGTGCCACCCGACAGGGGGTGAACACTGAAGCTTTCTTT.

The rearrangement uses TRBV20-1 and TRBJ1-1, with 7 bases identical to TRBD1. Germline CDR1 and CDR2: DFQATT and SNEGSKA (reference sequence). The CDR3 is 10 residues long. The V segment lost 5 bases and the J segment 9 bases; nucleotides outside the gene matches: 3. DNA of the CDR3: TGCAGTGCTGGGACAGATAAAGCTTTCTTT. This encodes CSAGTDKAFF.

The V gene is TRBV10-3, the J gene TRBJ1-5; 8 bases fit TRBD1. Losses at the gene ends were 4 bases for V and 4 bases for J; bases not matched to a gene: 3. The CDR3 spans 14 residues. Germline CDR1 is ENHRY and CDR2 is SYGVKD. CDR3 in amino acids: CAISARQGNQPQHF. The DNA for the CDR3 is TGTGCCATCAGTGCAAGACAGGGGAATCAGCCCCAGCATTTT.

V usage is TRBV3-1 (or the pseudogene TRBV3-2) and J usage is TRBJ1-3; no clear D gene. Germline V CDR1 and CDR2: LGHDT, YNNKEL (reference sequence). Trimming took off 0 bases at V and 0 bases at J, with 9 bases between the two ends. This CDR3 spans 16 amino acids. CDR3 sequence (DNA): TGTGCCAGCAGCCAAGATCGGTCCCACTCTGGAAACACCATATATTTT. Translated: CASSQDRSHSGNTIYF.

CDR3 sequence reads: CASRETGRYTEAFF. In nucleotides, the CDR3 is TGTGCCAGTAGGGAGACAGGGCGCTACACTGAAGCTTTCTTT. The rearrangement links TRBV19 to TRBJ1-1; the match to TRBD1 covers 7 bases. The germline CDR1 and CDR2 sequences are LNHDA and SQIVND (reference sequence). The CDR3 contains 14 residues. The trim removed 6 bases at V and 3 bases at J, leaving 7 bases unmatched.

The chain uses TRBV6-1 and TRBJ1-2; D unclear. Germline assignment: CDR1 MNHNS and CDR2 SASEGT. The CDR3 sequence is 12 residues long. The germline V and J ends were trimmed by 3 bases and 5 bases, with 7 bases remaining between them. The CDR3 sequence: CASSDGRYGYTF. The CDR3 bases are TGTGCCAGCAGTGACGGGAGATATGGCTACACCTTC.

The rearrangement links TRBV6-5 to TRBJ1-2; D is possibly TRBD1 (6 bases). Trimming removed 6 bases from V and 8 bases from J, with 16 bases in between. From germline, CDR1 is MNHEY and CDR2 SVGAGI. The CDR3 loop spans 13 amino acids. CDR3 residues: CASRPIGGRGYTF. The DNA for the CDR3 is TGTGCCAGCAGGCCTATAGGGGGACGAGGCTACACCTTC.

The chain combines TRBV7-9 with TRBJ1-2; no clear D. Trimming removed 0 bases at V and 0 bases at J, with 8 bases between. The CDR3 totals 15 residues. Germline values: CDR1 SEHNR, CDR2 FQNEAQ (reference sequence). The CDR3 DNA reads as TGTGCCAGCAGCTTAGCGAATACAGCTAACTATGGCTACACCTTC. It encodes CASSLANTANYGYTF.

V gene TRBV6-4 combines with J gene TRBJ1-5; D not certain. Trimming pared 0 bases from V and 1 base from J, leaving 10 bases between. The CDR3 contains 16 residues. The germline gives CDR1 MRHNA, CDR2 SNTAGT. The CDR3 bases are TGTGCCAGCAGTGACTCGAGCGTATGGAGCAATCAGCCCCAGCATTTT. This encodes CASSDSSVWSNQPQHF.

This CDR3 reads CASSSQDRAASGYTF. The DNA for the CDR3 is TGTGCCAGCTCATCCCAGGACAGGGCGGCTAGTGGCTACACCTTC. J is TRBJ1-2 and V is TRBV18; TRBD1 aligns across 8 bases. V shed 5 bases and J 7 bases; nucleotides not matched to a gene: 12. CDR1 and CDR2 (germline): KGHSH, LQKENI. This CDR3 contains 15 residues.

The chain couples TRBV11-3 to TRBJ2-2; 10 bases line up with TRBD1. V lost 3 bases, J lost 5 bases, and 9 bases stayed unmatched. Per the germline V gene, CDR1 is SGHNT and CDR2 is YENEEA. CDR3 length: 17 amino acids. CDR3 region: CASSLTGGDTWTGELFF. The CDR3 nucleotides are TGTGCCAGCAGCTTGACAGGGGGCGATACGTGGACCGGGGAGCTGTTTTTT.

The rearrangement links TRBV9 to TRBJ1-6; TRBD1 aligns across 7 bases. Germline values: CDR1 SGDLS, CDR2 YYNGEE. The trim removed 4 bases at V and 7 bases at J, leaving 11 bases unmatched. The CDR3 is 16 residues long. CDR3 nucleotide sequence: TGTGCCAGCAGCCCCTCCCGCGGCAGGGGGAATTCACCCCTCCACTTT. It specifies CASSPSRGRGNSPLHF.

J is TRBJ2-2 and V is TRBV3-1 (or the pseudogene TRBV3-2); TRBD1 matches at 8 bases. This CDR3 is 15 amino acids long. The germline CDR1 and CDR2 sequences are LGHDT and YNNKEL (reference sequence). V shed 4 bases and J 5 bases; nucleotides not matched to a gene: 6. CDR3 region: CASSPLTGVTGELFF. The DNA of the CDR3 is TGTGCCAGCAGCCCGCTGACAGGGGTTACCGGGGAGCTGTTTTTT.

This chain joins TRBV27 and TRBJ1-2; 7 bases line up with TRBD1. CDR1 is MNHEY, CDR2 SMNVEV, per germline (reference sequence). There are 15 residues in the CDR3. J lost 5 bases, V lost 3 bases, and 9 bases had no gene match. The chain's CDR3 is CASSFGQGDNYGYTF. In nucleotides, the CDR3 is TGTGCCAGCAGTTTCGGGCAGGGGGATAATTATGGCTACACCTTC.

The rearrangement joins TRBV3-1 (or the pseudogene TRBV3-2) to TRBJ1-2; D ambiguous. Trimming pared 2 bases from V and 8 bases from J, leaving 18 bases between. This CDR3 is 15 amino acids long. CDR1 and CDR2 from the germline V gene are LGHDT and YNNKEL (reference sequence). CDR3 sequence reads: CASSQNGGGLDGYTF. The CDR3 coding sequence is TGTGCCAGCAGCCAAAATGGCGGAGGGCTCGACGGCTACACCTTC.